The clone carrying this T cell receptor beta chain was observed a handful of times. Its antigen is not identified. This CDR3 spans 19 amino acids. J lost 0 bases, V lost 0 bases, and 10 bases had no gene match. CDR1 is SGHRS and CDR2 is YFSETQ in the germline V gene. This sample is part of a study of beta chain features in type 1 diabetes. Study overall: The patients were much like the healthy donors in age, gender and cell yields.

Every isolated RNA sample was fully reverse transcribed, so sequencing captured expressed TCRB transcripts. Some clones are missing from TCRdb's copy, which holds only in-frame ones; the method was immunoSEQ multiplex PCR. The repertoire consists of 350,000 to 450,000 clones, with approximately 15% occurring once and the leading ten covering roughly 0.033%. Study-level results: Researchers caution that PCR might favor shorter templates, equally among patients and controls.

The chain employs TRBV5-1 and TRBJ2-1; 9 nucleotides agree with TRBD2. This TCR was recovered from a man aged 25-45 years in good health. Material: naive CD4+ T cells from blood. The CDR3 reads CASSLDASGITSSYNEQFF. The DNA of the CDR3 is TGCGCCAGCAGCTTGGACGCTAGCGGGATCACGAGCTCCTACAATGAGCAGTTCTTC.